This entry lists 28 T cell receptor beta chains sequenced from one sample in a study of OX40 agonist ivuxolimab in advanced cancers. Using immunoSEQ multiplex PCR, the repertoire was profiled, and TCRdb retains in-frame clones only, with some absent. The sample lists some 140,000 clones; just over 90% were seen once. The source material was CD4+ or CD8+ T cells sorted from blood, sampled in a trial of the OX40 agonist ivuxolimab. The receptors were gathered from an adult with an advanced solid tumor such as melanoma, head and neck, liver or kidney cancer.

The chain uses TRBV10-3 and TRBJ2-5; tentatively, D is TRBD1 (6 bases). The CDR3 extends over 15 amino acids. Germline CDR1 ENHRY, CDR2 SYGVKD. The V end was cut by 0 bases, the J end by 5 bases, with 13 bases between. The CDR3 coding sequence is TGTGCCATCAGTGAGTCAACAGCTCAGGGGGAGACCCAGTACTTC. Its protein is CAISESTAQGETQYF.

This chain joins TRBV20-1 and TRBJ2-7, with D hard to call. This CDR3 has 11 residues. CDR1 and CDR2 from the germline V gene are DFQATT and SNEGSKA (reference sequence). V was cut by 6 bases and J by 2 bases, with 8 bases left in between. The CDR3 DNA reads TGCAGTGCCAGGATAACCTACGAGCAGTACTTC. Its protein is CSARITYEQYF.

The chain joins TRBV5-4 to TRBJ2-3, with 7 bases that match TRBD2. The V segment lost 4 bases and the J segment 1 base; nucleotides outside the gene matches: 12. CDR3 length equals 17 residues. CDR1 is SGHNT and CDR2 is YYREEE in the germline V gene (reference sequence). The CDR3 protein is CASSPGGAGQGTDTQYF. CDR3 DNA sequence: TGTGCCAGCAGCCCGGGAGGTGCGGGGCAAGGCACAGATACGCAGTATTTT. The full variable domain, rest sourced from reference TRBV5-4 and TRBJ2-3, is ETGVTQSPTHLIKTRGQQVTLRCSSQSGHNTVSWYQQALGQGPQFIFQYYREEENGRGNFPPRFSGLQFPNYSSELNVNALELDDSALYLCASSPGGAGQGTDTQYFGPGTRLTVL.

This chain links TRBV7-9 with TRBJ1-1; D remains ambiguous. The V gene lost 3 bases and the J gene lost 3 bases, with 14 bases spanning the gap. The germline V gene encodes CDR1 SEHNR and CDR2 FQNEAQ (reference sequence). This CDR3 contains 15 residues. As DNA, the CDR3 is TGTGCCAGCAGCTTTGAGCTGGGGATGGACACTGAAGCTTTCTTT. It codes for CASSFELGMDTEAFF.

The genes are TRBV5-1 and TRBJ2-1; 10 positions match TRBD2. This CDR3 has 15 residues. V lost 2 bases and J lost 5; bases outside the gene matches: 4. CDR1 is SGHRS, CDR2 YFSETQ, per germline. CDR3 amino acids: CASSFLAGADNEQFF. The CDR3 nucleotides are TGCGCCAGCAGCTTTCTAGCGGGGGCGGACAATGAGCAGTTCTTC.

The rearrangement joins TRBV12-5 to TRBJ2-3; tentatively, D is TRBD1 (6 bases). The CDR3 loop spans 14 amino acids. In germline, CDR1 is LGHNT, CDR2 FRNRAP. With 1 base removed from V and 5 bases from J, the gap between germline ends came to 10 bases. Here the CDR3 DNA reads TGTGCTAGTGGTTTGGGGACAGCTGGAGATACGCAGTATTTT. Amino acid sequence: CASGLGTAGDTQYF. The complete variable domain, with remaining parts taken from reference TRBV12-5 and TRBJ2-3, reads DARVTQTPRHKVTEMGQEVTMRCQPILGHNTVFWYRQTMMQGLELLAYFRNRAPLDDSGMPKDRFSAEMPDATLATLKIQPSEPRDSAVYFCASGLGTAGDTQYFGPGTRLTVL.

The chain is built from TRBV28 and TRBJ1-3, with unresolved D. Germline V lookup: CDR1 MDHEN, CDR2 SYDVKM. V was shortened by 5 bases and J by 0 bases, with 11 bases between the two germline ends. The CDR3 sequence is 15 residues long. In DNA form, the CDR3 reads TGTGCCAGCAGTACCACCCACAGCTCTGGAAACACCATATATTTT. Protein product: CASSTTHSSGNTIYF. The full variable domain, completed using reference TRBV28 and TRBJ1-3, is DVKVTQSSRYLVKRTGEKVFLECVQDMDHENMFWYRQDPGLGLRLIYFSYDVKMKEKGDIPEGYSVSREKKERFSLILESASTNQTSMYLCASSTTHSSGNTIYFGEGSWLTVV.

In its sample, this clone was seen once. V gene TRBV6-1 combines with J gene TRBJ2-1; D is perhaps TRBD2 (6 bases). This CDR3 spans 14 amino acids. The ends were cut back, 6 bases at V and 8 bases at J, with 17 bases in the middle. Germline-derived CDR1 and CDR2 are MNHNS and SASEGT. DNA for the CDR3: TGTGCCAGCAGGAAAGCCAGGGAGGTTGATGAGCAGTTCTTC. As protein: CASRKAREVDEQFF.

The rearrangement links TRBV9 to TRBJ1-2, with unresolved D. V lost 3 bases, J lost 8 bases, and 8 bases lay in between. The germline CDR1 and CDR2 sequences are SGDLS and YYNGEE. This CDR3 comprises 11 residues. The CDR3 spells CASSAEKGYTF. Here the CDR3 DNA reads TGTGCCAGCAGCGCCGAGAAGGGCTACACCTTC. The variable domain in full, with the rest retrieved from reference TRBV9 and TRBJ1-2, is DSGVTQTPKHLITATGQRVTLRCSPRSGDLSVYWYQQSLDQGLQFLIQYYNGEERAKGNILERFSAQQFPDLHSELNLSSLELGDSALYFCASSAEKGYTFGSGTRLTVV.

The CDR3 DNA sequence: TGTGCCAGCAGCTTGCTAACTAGCGATTACGAGCAGTACTTC. Translation gives CASSLLTSDYEQYF. The chain links TRBV5-4 to TRBJ2-7; 7 bases line up with TRBD2. The CDR3 covers 14 residues. Germline CDR1 SGHNT, CDR2 YYREEE (reference sequence). Losses at the gene ends were 1 base for V and 4 bases for J; bases not matched to a gene: 5.

This rearrangement joins TRBV6-5 to TRBJ2-3; weak D call: TRBD1 (6 bases). Germline V gives CDR1 MNHEY, CDR2 SVGAGI. The CDR3 extends over 15 amino acids. V was trimmed by 8 bases and J by 2 bases, leaving 17 bases between them. DNA of the CDR3: TGTGCCAGCGCCCGAGGGCAGGGGATCACAGATACGCAGTATTTT. Encoded protein: CASARGQGITDTQYF.

For the CDR3, the DNA is TGTGCCAGCAGAGTCGTTGGGGGAAACTATGGCTACACCTTC. Translated, it gives CASRVVGGNYGYTF. V usage is TRBV7-2 and J usage is TRBJ1-2; TRBD1 might be the D (5 bases). The V gene's germline CDR1 is SGHTA and CDR2 FQGNSA. The V end was cut by 6 bases, the J end by 2 bases, with 13 bases between. The CDR3 extends over 14 amino acids.

This clone was picked up one time. V is TRBV5-1 and J is TRBJ2-7; D is possibly TRBD1 (5 bases). From germline, CDR1 is SGHRS and CDR2 YFSETQ. V shed 3 bases and J shed 0 bases, with 10 bases lying between them. CDR3 length: 14 amino acids. The CDR3 is CASSYRTPSYEQYF. The CDR3 bases are TGCGCCAGCAGCTACCGGACACCCTCCTACGAGCAGTACTTC.

This chain connects TRBV11-2 to TRBJ1-1, with a tentative D call TRBD1 (6 bases). Between the trimmed V and J ends, which lost 1 base and 4 bases, there was a span of 13 bases. The CDR3 is made up of 15 amino acids. Germline CDR1 reads SGHAT; CDR2 reads FQNNGV. DNA of the CDR3: TGTGCCAGCAGCTTAGGATCAGGGGTTGGCACTGAAGCTTTCTTT. As protein: CASSLGSGVGTEAFF.

The gene calls are TRBV28 and TRBJ2-1, with TRBD2 identical over 11 bases. The V gene's germline CDR1 is MDHEN and CDR2 SYDVKM. The CDR3 totals 16 residues. The junction had 6 bases not matched to a gene; V was cut back by 1 base and J by 7 bases. CDR3 in amino acids: CASSLFGTSGSNEQFF. The CDR3 nucleotides read TGTGCCAGCAGTTTATTTGGTACTAGCGGGAGTAATGAGCAGTTCTTC.

The V gene is TRBV6-5, the J gene TRBJ2-7; 11 nucleotides line up with TRBD2. Per the germline V gene, CDR1 is MNHEY and CDR2 is SVGAGI. Trimming took 6 bases from V and 3 from J; bases not matched to a gene: 7. The CDR3 is made up of 15 amino acids. Here the CDR3 DNA reads TGTGCCAGCAGCTATGGGACTAGCGGAAACTACGAGCAGTACTTC. Encoded protein: CASSYGTSGNYEQYF.

V usage is TRBV15 and J usage is TRBJ2-4; perhaps TRBD1 as D (7 bases). The CDR3 is 19 amino acids. The V end was cut by 1 base, the J end by 0 bases, with 19 bases between. Per the germline V gene, CDR1 is LNHNV and CDR2 is YYDKDF (reference sequence). CDR3 sequence reads: CATSRAEGASYLAKNIQYF. The CDR3 DNA reads as TGTGCCACCAGCAGAGCGGAGGGGGCGAGCTACCTAGCCAAAAACATTCAGTACTTC.

V is TRBV5-6 and J is TRBJ1-1; TRBD1 agrees at 7 bases. V shed 6 bases and J 0 bases; nucleotides not matched to a gene: 8. The CDR3 is 15 amino acids. Germline loops: CDR1 SGHDT, CDR2 YYEEEE. CDR3 DNA: TGTGCCAGCACCAGGACAGGTTTTATGAACACTGAAGCTTTCTTT. It encodes CASTRTGFMNTEAFF. Together with reference TRBV5-6 and TRBJ1-1, the CDR3 gives the full variable domain: DAGVTQSPTHLIKTRGQQVTLRCSPKSGHDTVSWYQQALGQGPQFIFQYYEEEERQRGNFPDRFSGHQFPNYSSELNVNALLLGDSALYLCASTRTGFMNTEAFFGQGTRLTVV.

The chain uses TRBV14 and TRBJ2-3; 8 nucleotides match TRBD2. This CDR3 spans 20 amino acids. V trimming: 2 bases; J trimming: 2 bases; junction bases outside the gene matches: 18. CDR1 is SGHDN and CDR2 is FVKESK in the germline V gene. For the CDR3, the DNA is TGTGCCAGCAGCCAAAACTCAGGAACCCATAGCGGGATACTCACAGATACGCAGTATTTT. Its protein product is CASSQNSGTHSGILTDTQYF.

This chain links TRBV7-9 with TRBJ2-2, with no clear D. The CDR3 spans 14 residues. In germline, CDR1 is SEHNR, CDR2 FQNEAQ (reference sequence). V lost 5 bases, J lost 2 bases, and 9 bases lay in between. DNA of the CDR3: TGTGCCAGCAGCCCTCAGGTTAACACCGGGGAGCTGTTTTTT. Translating it yields CASSPQVNTGELFF. The entire variable domain, with the rest obtained from reference TRBV7-9 and TRBJ2-2, is as follows: DTGVSQNPRHKITKRGQNVTFRCDPISEHNRLYWYRQTLGQGPEFLTYFQNEAQLEKSRLLSDRFSAERPKGSFSTLEIQRTEQGDSAMYLCASSPQVNTGELFFGEGSRLTVL.

The chain couples TRBV4-3 to TRBJ1-5; D not resolved. Trimming pared 0 bases from V and 0 bases from J, leaving 6 bases between. The CDR3 runs to 15 residues. Per the germline V gene, CDR1 is LGHNA and CDR2 is YSLEER. The CDR3 protein is CASSQEGYSNQPQHF. CDR3 nucleotide sequence: TGCGCCAGCAGCCAAGAGGGGTATAGCAATCAGCCCCAGCATTTT.

Points on this clone: Other DNA sequences within the sample encode an identical CDR3. This chain joins TRBV29-1 and TRBJ2-1; TRBD1 is a possible D gene (5 bases). From germline, CDR1 is SQVTM and CDR2 ANQGSEA. The CDR3 sequence is 12 residues long. V was clipped by 1 base and J by 9 bases, with 10 bases between them. CDR3 amino acids: CSVEAAGIEQFF. For the CDR3, the DNA is TGCAGCGTTGAAGCCGCAGGGATTGAGCAGTTCTTC.

The chain employs TRBV4-3 and TRBJ2-7; weak D call: TRBD1 (6 bases). The V and J ends lost 0 bases and 4 bases respectively, with 10 bases between them. Germline values: CDR1 LGHNA, CDR2 YSLEER. The length of the CDR3 is 14 residues. Here the CDR3 reads CASSQDMGAYEQYF. The CDR3 nucleotides read TGCGCCAGCAGCCAAGATATGGGGGCTTACGAGCAGTACTTC.

This clone was seen only once. One junction end disagrees with the germline gene, perhaps due to a read error. The chain has TRBV7-7 and TRBJ2-5, with TRBD1 identical over 7 bases. The germline V gene encodes CDR1 SSHAT and CDR2 FNYEAQ (reference sequence). The CDR3 extends over 16 amino acids. Here the CDR3 DNA reads TGTGCTAGCAGCTTAGAAAACAGGGGCGCCGGGGAGACCCAGTACTTC. Protein sequence: CASSLENRGAGETQYF.

This clone was seen more than once but under ten times. The chain links TRBV5-1 to TRBJ1-1, with a weak D call TRBD1 (6 bases). This CDR3 region has 15 residues. From germline, CDR1 is SGHRS and CDR2 YFSETQ. The V gene lost 0 bases and the J gene lost 1 base, with 10 bases spanning the gap. This chain's CDR3 is CASSLVQGPNTEAFF. CDR3 coding DNA: TGCGCCAGCAGCTTGGTTCAGGGGCCGAACACTGAAGCTTTCTTT.

The chain is built from TRBV28 and TRBJ1-5, with D perhaps matching TRBD1 (5 bases). CDR3 length: 14 residues. Germline assignment: CDR1 MDHEN and CDR2 SYDVKM. V lost 6 bases and J lost 7, with 16 bases in between. DNA for the CDR3: TGTGCCAGCAGGCGGGGGGGGACGGGGCAGCCCCAGCATTTT. Translation: CASRRGGTGQPQHF.

This chain uses TRBV18 with TRBJ2-5, with TRBD2 matching 8 bases. CDR3 size: 17 residues. Germline trimming cut 1 base from V and 1 base from J; bases unmatched to any gene: 8. The germline gives CDR1 KGHSH, CDR2 LQKENI. The CDR3 region is CASSPLGGDSPQETQYF. The CDR3 region has the DNA TGTGCCAGCTCACCACTCGGGGGGGATAGTCCCCAAGAGACCCAGTACTTC. Based on the CDR3 plus reference TRBV18 and TRBJ2-5, the full variable domain is NAGVMQNPRHLVRRRGQEARLRCSPMKGHSHVYWYRQLPEEGLKFMVYLQKENIIDESGMPKERFSAEFPKEGPSILRIQQVVRGDSAAYFCASSPLGGDSPQETQYFGPGTRLLVL.

The genes are TRBV7-2 and TRBJ2-1, with 15 bases fitting TRBD2. The germline gives CDR1 SGHTA, CDR2 FQGNSA. Losses at the gene ends were 3 bases for V and 15 bases for J; bases not matched to a gene: 15. This CDR3 contains 17 residues. The chain's CDR3 is CASSFWSPGLAGGFPFF. In nucleotides, the CDR3 is TGTGCCAGCAGCTTTTGGTCCCCGGGACTAGCGGGAGGATTCCCGTTCTTC.